The T cell receptor beta chain described here comes from a study of identical twins. Donors uniformly comprised healthy Caucasians. Trimming left V 6 bases short and J 3 bases short, with 6 bases between. The CDR3 runs 12 residues. Per the germline V gene, CDR1 is MNHNS and CDR2 is SASEGT. TCRdb redid the calling of the 5' RACE reads with MiXCR, one entry per CDR3 protein. The sample has 1.5 million to 2 million distinct CDR3 sequences, about 32% seen once. Findings of the study overall: Whereas memory repertoires showed no such difference, abundant cord blood beta clonotypes carried fewer insertions. The degree of excess twin sharing was weaker in beta out-of-frame sequences.

Only a few counts were recorded for this clonotype. The antigen is not known. The sequenced sample was cord blood. The chain couples TRBV6-1 to TRBJ1-5; D unclear. The TCR was taken from a newborn girl in good health. CDR3: CASRYLNQPQHF. The DNA of the CDR3 is TGTGCCAGCAGGTATCTCAATCAGCCCCAGCATTTT.